Listed below are T cell receptor beta chains from one sample, sequenced in a study of cytotoxic CD8 clonotypes in ibrutinib-treated CLL. Some clones are missing from TCRdb's copy, which holds only in-frame ones; the method was immunoSEQ multiplex PCR. The sample has approximately 170,000 clones, around nine tenths seen once. The input for sequencing was PBMCs, taken at disease progression, from a patient treated with ibrutinib. The receptors shown here come from a human donor with chronic lymphocytic leukemia. CDR3s leave out the opening cysteine and the closing phenylalanine or tryptophan. The order of the fields is J gene, V gene, CDR3 protein.

J: TRBJ1-3; V: TRBV19; CDR3: ASSRPHGSGNTIY
J: TRBJ2-7; V: TRBV11-3; CDR3: ASSARTGPEQY
J: TRBJ1-5; V: TRBV28; CDR3: ASSFLAPQPQH
J: TRBJ1-3; V: TRBV6-6; CDR3: ASSWTGNTIY
J: TRBJ2-7; V: TRBV28; CDR3: ASSLSVTYEQY
J: TRBJ1-1; V: TRBV9; CDR3: ASSLYMATEAF
J: TRBJ2-7; V: TRBV5-1; CDR3: ASSLGLRAGFLSYEQY
J: TRBJ1-5; V: TRBV7-9; CDR3: ASSSLGQFNQPQH
J: TRBJ2-4; V: TRBV6-6; CDR3: ASSRAQGASTIQY
J: TRBJ1-5; V: TRBV19; CDR3: ASSIQGFNQPQH
J: TRBJ1-1; V: TRBV6-1; CDR3: ASSARENTEAF
J: TRBJ1-2; V: TRBV27; CDR3: ASSFSPGAGETYGYT
J: TRBJ2-1; V: TRBV11-3; CDR3: ASSSGLRGGEQF
J: TRBJ1-1; V: TRBV18; CDR3: ASSPLLAGSGGTEAF
J: TRBJ2-5; V: TRBV5-6; CDR3: ASRMRETQY
J: TRBJ2-1; V: TRBV6-5; CDR3: ASRRRTGEQF
J: TRBJ2-2; V: TRBV5-5; CDR3: ASEGTGGRELF
J: TRBJ2-3; V: TRBV7-6; CDR3: ASSSELAGDSTDTQY
J: TRBJ2-3; V: TRBV6-1; CDR3: ASSARLAGTSTDTQY
J: TRBJ2-3; V: TRBV5-4; CDR3: ASSGLDRTVTDTQY
J: TRBJ2-7; V: TRBV14; CDR3: ASSLAGGTYEQY
J: TRBJ2-3; V: TRBV23-1; CDR3: ASSQGARADTQY
J: TRBJ1-1; V: TRBV23-1; CDR3: ASNPSWAHTEAF
J: TRBJ2-5; V: TRBV11-3; CDR3: ASSLSGMNRDRY
J: TRBJ2-7; V: TRBV5-1; CDR3: ASAPGTPYEQY
J: TRBJ2-5; V: TRBV28; CDR3: AGRERPGETQY
J: TRBJ1-5; V: TRBV28; CDR3: ASSLDILNQPQH
J: TRBJ1-1; V: TRBV18; CDR3: ASSPGQNTEAF
J: TRBJ2-5; V: TRBV14; CDR3: ASSQWVGQGETQY
J: TRBJ1-1; V: TRBV19; CDR3: ASSIENTEAF
J: TRBJ1-3; V: TRBV7-8; CDR3: ASSFGQFGSGNTIY
J: TRBJ2-7; V: TRBV30; CDR3: AWSVSSYEQY
J: TRBJ1-2; V: TRBV30; CDR3: AWSVRRNYGYT
J: TRBJ2-7; V: TRBV5-4; CDR3: ASSLGASGTYEQY
J: TRBJ1-2; V: TRBV6-6; CDR3: ASSGLWDYGYT